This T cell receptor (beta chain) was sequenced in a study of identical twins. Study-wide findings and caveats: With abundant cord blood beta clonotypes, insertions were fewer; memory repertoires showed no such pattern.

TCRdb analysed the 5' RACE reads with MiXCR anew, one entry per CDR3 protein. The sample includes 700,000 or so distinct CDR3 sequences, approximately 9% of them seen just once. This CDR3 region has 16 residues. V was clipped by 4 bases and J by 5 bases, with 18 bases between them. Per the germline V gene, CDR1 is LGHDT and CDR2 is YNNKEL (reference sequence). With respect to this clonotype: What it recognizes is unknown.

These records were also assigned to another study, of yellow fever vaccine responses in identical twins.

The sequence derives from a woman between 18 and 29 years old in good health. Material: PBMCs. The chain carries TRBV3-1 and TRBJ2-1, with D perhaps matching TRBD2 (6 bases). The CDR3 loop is CASSRLTSKGDNEQFF. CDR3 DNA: TGTGCCAGCAGCCGCCTCACTAGCAAGGGAGACAATGAGCAGTTCTTC.